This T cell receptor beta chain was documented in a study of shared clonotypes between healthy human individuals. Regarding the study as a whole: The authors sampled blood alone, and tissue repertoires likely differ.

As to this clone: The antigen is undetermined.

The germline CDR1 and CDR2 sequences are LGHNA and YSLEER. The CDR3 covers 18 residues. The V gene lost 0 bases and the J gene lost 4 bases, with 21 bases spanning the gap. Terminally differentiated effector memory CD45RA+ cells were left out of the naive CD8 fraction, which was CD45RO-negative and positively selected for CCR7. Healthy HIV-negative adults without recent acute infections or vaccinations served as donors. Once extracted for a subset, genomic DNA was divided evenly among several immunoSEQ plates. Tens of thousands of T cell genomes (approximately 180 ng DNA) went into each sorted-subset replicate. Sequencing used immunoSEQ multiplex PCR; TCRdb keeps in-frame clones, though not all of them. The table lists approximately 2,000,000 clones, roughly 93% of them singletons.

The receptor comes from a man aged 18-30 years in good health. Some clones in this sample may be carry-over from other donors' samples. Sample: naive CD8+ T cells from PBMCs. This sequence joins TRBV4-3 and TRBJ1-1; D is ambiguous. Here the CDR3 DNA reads TGCGCCAGCAGCCAAGAGTGGCAAAAAGGACTGATGGGCACTGAAGCTTTCTTT. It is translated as CASSQEWQKGLMGTEAFF.